The entry below gives a single TCR beta chain sequence along with its context. What it binds is not known. Researchers ran the PCR with 60 Vbeta and 13 Jbeta primers. Clones were sequenced by immunoSEQ multiplex PCR, and TCRdb holds only the in-frame ones, with some missing. The top ten hold roughly 1.9% of the sample, which has approximately 190,000 clones, about 70% seen once. The sample is drawn from a study of cytomegalovirus exposure and HLA in healthy donors. About the study: Across around 400 genotyped donors, 81% landed in the Caucasian-associated ancestry cluster. Study-level results: Analysis was performed later, and it showed HLA-associated TCR beta chains to be more clonally expanded than equally common others.

V was pared by 4 bases and J by 6 bases, with 16 bases between. Germline CDR1 and CDR2: SGHNT and YYREEE (reference sequence). This CDR3 is 14 amino acids long. V usage is TRBV5-4 and J usage is TRBJ1-1; D may be TRBD1 (5 bases). The source of this sequence is a woman younger than 45 in good health and CMV-seronegative. The material sequenced was PBMCs. CDR3: CASSPTWGRSEAFF. The CDR3 DNA reads TGTGCCAGCAGCCCGACATGGGGGAGGTCTGAAGCTTTCTTT.